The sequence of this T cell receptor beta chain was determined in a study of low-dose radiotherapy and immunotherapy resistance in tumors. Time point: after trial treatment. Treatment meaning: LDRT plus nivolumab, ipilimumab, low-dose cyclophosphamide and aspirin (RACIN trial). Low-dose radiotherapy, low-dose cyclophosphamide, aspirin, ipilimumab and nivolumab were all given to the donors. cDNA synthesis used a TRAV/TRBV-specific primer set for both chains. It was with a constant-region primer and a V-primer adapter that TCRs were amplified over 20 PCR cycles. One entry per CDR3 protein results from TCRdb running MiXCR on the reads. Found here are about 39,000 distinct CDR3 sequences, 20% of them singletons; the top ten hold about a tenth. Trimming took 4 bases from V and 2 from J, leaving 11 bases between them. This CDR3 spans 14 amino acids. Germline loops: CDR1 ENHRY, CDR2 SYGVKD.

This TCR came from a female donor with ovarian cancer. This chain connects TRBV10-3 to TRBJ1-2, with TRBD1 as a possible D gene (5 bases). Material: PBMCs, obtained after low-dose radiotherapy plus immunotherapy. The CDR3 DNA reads TGTGCCATCAGTGGAGGACAAGGGAACTATGGCTACACCTTC. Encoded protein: CAISGGQGNYGYTF.